This TCR beta chain derives from a study of CD8+ T cells in alopecia areata (dated by TCRdb to 2016 to 2018). For the study in its entirety: The treated patients took part in an open-label pilot trial in which moderate-to-severe alopecia areata was treated with oral tofacitinib at 5 to 10 mg twice daily. Tofacitinib was given for 6 to 18 months, followed by 6 months of follow-up off drug to assess delayed response and recurrence. Clonality in the scalp was compared among normal scalp (n=4), patchy alopecia areata scalp (n=8), and alopecia totalis/universalis scalp (n=8). Human TCRbeta sequencing covered scalp tissue and sorted CD4+ and CD8+ peripheral blood T cells from patchy and totalis/universalis alopecia areata patients and healthy controls. Biopsies were taken from tofacitinib-treated patients at baseline and again at 4 and 24 weeks into treatment, and several of those patients also had a later scalp biopsy. TCRbeta CDR3 regions were amplified by immunoSEQ multiplex PCR with 35 Vbeta forward and 13 Jbeta reverse primers. RNA was obtained with the PAXgene miRNA kit for fixed scalp, the miRNeasy kit for PBMCs, and the RNeasy kit for mouse skin. In both human patients and the C3H/HeJ mouse model, the study applied high-throughput TCRbeta sequencing to look at T cell clonal expansion in alopecia areata. General conclusions and limits of the study: Shared TCR sequences between patients were less evident than in mice, which may be partly attributable to HLA diversity in the patient population. Lesional scalp, especially in alopecia totalis/universalis, showed higher clonality and more expanded CD8+ clones than normal scalp, suggesting antigenic drive. Unlike mouse skin, which is dominated by gammadelta T cells, normal human skin has resident alphabeta T cells that are also sequenced, and this complicates analysis of the scalp TCR repertoire.

A note on this clone: Its antigen has not been determined. No much larger clone is present one base from it, and per-base qualities are unavailable.

Library creation used the immunoSEQ multiplex PCR assay. For TCR sequencing, RNA was extracted from every sample and reverse transcribed into cDNA to serve as template. SuperScript III was used for first-strand cDNA synthesis, primed with a 2:1 mix of oligo-dT and random hexamers. A synthetic immune receptor repertoire was used to gauge amplification bias, and whatever bias remained was removed computationally. The authors' pipeline ran thus. After raw reads were preprocessed to remove errors, the CDR3 was defined following IMGT conventions as running from the conserved cysteine to phenylalanine. Clonality was computed by normalizing Shannon entropy by log2 of the number of productive unique TCRs and subtracting the result from 1. Whether each scalp clone was CD4 or CD8 was inferred by checking scalp TCRbeta sequences against the CD4 and CD8 repertoires from sorted blood. TCRdb limited this immuneACCESS table to in-frame rearrangements with V and J called. A share of clones is missing; checked studies link under half to unresolved V genes, and the rest is unexplained. That table gives V, J and clone size, and the DNA gave D and trimming. The sample table shows 7,000 to 9,500 clones, and roughly 55% are seen once. Of the sample, less than 15% is held by the ten largest clones.

The sample's time point label, decoded: baseline before oral tofacitinib. Lesional scalp punch biopsies and peripheral blood were collected from alopecia areata patients. Human scalp biopsies were immediately fixed in PAXgene tissue containers. The germline V gene encodes CDR1 MNHNS and CDR2 SASEGT. Taken from cysteine to phenylalanine, the CDR3 has 13 residues. Just the 39-base CDR3 DNA is kept, in frame starting at base 1. The V end loses 6 bases and the J end loses 2 bases, and a stretch of 8 bases separates them. The sequence was collected from a human donor with alopecia areata. The material sequenced was skin, taken at week 0. This chain joins TRBV6-1 to TRBJ1-5; the D gene lacks a confident call. The CDR3: CASRSRGNQPQHF. The nucleotide sequence reads as follows: TGTGCCAGCAGGTCGAGAGGCAATCAGCCCCAGCATTTT.